The 20 T cell receptor beta chains reported below all come from one sample, sequenced in a study of OX40 agonist ivuxolimab in advanced cancers. Assay: immunoSEQ multiplex PCR; the TCRdb copy retains only in-frame clones and omits some. The repertoire includes about 40,000 clones, roughly 82% of them detected once, and about 7.6% sits in the top ten. The specimen comprised CD4+ or CD8+ T cells sorted from blood, sampled in a trial of the OX40 agonist ivuxolimab. All receptors come from an adult with an advanced solid tumor such as melanoma, head and neck, liver or kidney cancer.

The chain carries TRBV20-1 and TRBJ2-5, with D possibly being TRBD2 (6 bases). CDR1 DFQATT and CDR2 SNEGSKA come from the germline V gene (reference sequence). The CDR3 covers 11 residues. CDR3 bases: TGCAGCTGGACGGAGGGGGAGACCCAGTACTTC. Translation: CSWTEGETQYF.

V usage is TRBV19 and J usage is TRBJ1-2, with a weak D call TRBD1 (5 bases). The CDR3 extends over 13 amino acids. With 2 bases removed from V and 4 bases from J, the gap between germline ends came to 8 bases. In germline, CDR1 is LNHDA, CDR2 SQIVND (reference sequence). CDR3 residues: CASSILGGYGYTF. The CDR3 DNA reads TGTGCCAGTAGTATACTGGGGGGCTATGGCTACACCTTC. The full variable domain, its missing parts supplied by reference TRBV19 and TRBJ1-2, is DGGITQSPKYLFRKEGQNVTLSCEQNLNHDAMYWYRQDPGQGLRLIYYSQIVNDFQKGDIAEGYSVSREKKESFPLTVTSAQKNPTAFYLCASSILGGYGYTFGSGTRLTVV.

The chain links TRBV2 to TRBJ1-5; a weak D match, TRBD1 (5 bases). Trimming took off 6 bases at V and 8 bases at J, with 20 bases between the two ends. CDR1 and CDR2 from the germline V gene are SNHLY and FYNNEI. This CDR3 spans 15 amino acids. CDR3 sequence (DNA): TGTGCCAGCAGCTGGGACGTGGGGGGATCGGAGCCCCAGCATTTT. Protein: CASSWDVGGSEPQHF.

This chain links TRBV19 with TRBJ2-4; 7 bases line up with TRBD2. The CDR3 has 14 residues. The V gene end was trimmed by 4 bases and the J gene end by 6 bases; junction bases not matched to a gene: 6. CDR1 and CDR2 (germline): LNHDA, SQIVND (reference sequence). CDR3 in DNA: TGTGCCAGTAGTACCCCCGCTAGCGGAAACATTCAGTACTTC. Its protein is CASSTPASGNIQYF.

This clone appeared a single time. The V gene is TRBV30, the J gene TRBJ2-1, with 8 bases aligning to TRBD2. The germline gives CDR1 GTSNPN, CDR2 SVGIG (reference sequence). V gave up 1 base and J gave up 4 bases; unmatched junction bases: 9. The CDR3 is made up of 16 amino acids. The CDR3: CAWSEDSSGYYNEQFF. CDR3 nucleotide sequence: TGTGCCTGGAGTGAAGACTCTAGCGGGTATTACAATGAGCAGTTCTTC.

The chain employs TRBV2 and TRBJ2-7; tentative D call: TRBD2 (6 bases). This CDR3 spans 14 amino acids. V dropped 6 bases and J dropped 4 bases, with 16 bases sitting between them. Germline V CDR1 and CDR2: SNHLY, FYNNEI. The CDR3 region is CASSFASELYEQYF. The CDR3 DNA sequence: TGTGCCAGCAGCTTCGCTAGCGAGTTGTACGAGCAGTACTTC.

V and J are TRBV30 and TRBJ1-5; D remains unclear. V was clipped by 3 bases and J by 7 bases, with 16 bases between them. The CDR3 consists of 14 residues. In germline, CDR1 is GTSNPN, CDR2 SVGIG (reference sequence). The CDR3 DNA is TGTGCCTGGAGGGCTTCGGGGTTCGGCCAGCCCCAGCATTTT. Its protein is CAWRASGFGQPQHF.

CDR3: CASSPWEGSSGNTIYF. For the CDR3, the DNA is TGCGCCAGCAGCCCCTGGGAGGGTAGCTCTGGAAACACCATATATTTT. The chain joins TRBV5-1 to TRBJ1-3, with unresolved D. CDR3 length equals 16 residues. Between the trimmed V and J ends, which lost 4 bases and 0 bases, there was a span of 14 bases. Germline values: CDR1 SGHRS, CDR2 YFSETQ.

The chain has TRBV4-3 and TRBJ2-3, with 7 bases lining up with TRBD1. CDR1 is LGHNA, CDR2 YSLEER, per germline. V lost 0 bases, J lost 4 bases, and 10 bases stayed unmatched. This CDR3 is built from 17 residues. The CDR3 is CASSQDYATGRSDTQYF. CDR3 nucleotide sequence: TGCGCCAGCAGCCAAGATTACGCGACAGGGCGGTCAGATACGCAGTATTTT.

The V gene is TRBV19, the J gene TRBJ1-5; D not resolved. The CDR3 contains 15 residues. CDR1 and CDR2 from the germline V gene are LNHDA and SQIVND (reference sequence). Deletions cut 4 bases from V and 0 bases from J, with 10 bases between. The CDR3 DNA follows: TGTGCCAGTAGTACCCCCGGGTTTAGCAATCAGCCCCAGCATTTT. Residues: CASSTPGFSNQPQHF.

This rearrangement joins TRBV2 to TRBJ1-5; D is perhaps TRBD1 (5 bases). In germline, CDR1 is SNHLY, CDR2 FYNNEI. The CDR3 is made up of 14 amino acids. Trimming left V 7 bases short and J 2 bases short, with 12 bases between. CDR3 region: CASKRDGRNQPQHF. The CDR3 coding sequence is TGTGCCAGCAAAAGGGACGGTCGCAATCAGCCCCAGCATTTT.

About this clone itself: The sample carries other DNA sequences with the same CDR3. The genes are TRBV6-5 and TRBJ2-7; D is perhaps TRBD1 (6 bases). This CDR3 comprises 13 residues. CDR1 and CDR2 from the germline V gene are MNHEY and SVGAGI. V was pared by 6 bases and J by 4 bases, with 13 bases between. The CDR3 sequence is CASSPRGGYEQYF. In DNA, the CDR3 is TGTGCCAGCAGCCCCAGGGGCGGGTACGAGCAGTACTTC.

This clone is classed as medium-sized (0.01 to 0.1%). The J gene is TRBJ2-7, the V gene TRBV7-9, with 10 bases aligning to TRBD2. The ends lost 6 bases at V and 4 bases at J; junction bases unmatched: 9. CDR3 size: 15 residues. Per germline, CDR1 SEHNR and CDR2 FQNEAQ (reference sequence). This CDR3 reads CASSKTLAGAYEQYF. CDR3 nucleotide sequence: TGTGCCAGCAGTAAAACTCTAGCGGGAGCTTACGAGCAGTACTTC.

This chain connects TRBV2 to TRBJ2-7; D is unresolved. CDR1 and CDR2 from the germline V gene are SNHLY and FYNNEI. This CDR3 region has 12 residues. V lost 10 bases and J 0 bases, leaving 10 bases between the germline ends. The CDR3 nucleotides are TGTGCCACCGGGCCCTTCTCCTACGAGCAGTACTTC. Amino acids: CATGPFSYEQYF.

This chain connects TRBV6-6 to TRBJ2-3; D may be TRBD2 (5 bases). The ends were cut back, 5 bases at V and 2 bases at J, with 8 bases in the middle. CDR3 length equals 13 residues. Germline values: CDR1 MNHNY, CDR2 SVGAGI (reference sequence). CDR3 in DNA: TGTGCCAGCAGTGGCGGGTCCACAGATACGCAGTATTTT. Translating it yields CASSGGSTDTQYF.

The genes are TRBV5-4 and TRBJ2-7; no clear D. CDR1 SGHNT and CDR2 YYREEE come from the germline V gene (reference sequence). V was clipped by 2 bases and J by 0 bases, with 12 bases between them. This CDR3 has 15 amino acids. This CDR3 is CASSFQDRRSYEQYF. CDR3 DNA sequence: TGTGCCAGCAGCTTTCAGGACCGTCGCTCCTACGAGCAGTACTTC.

The sample holds a few counts of this clone. The chain uses TRBV6-1 and TRBJ1-5, with TRBD1 as a possible D gene (5 bases). The germline gives CDR1 MNHNS, CDR2 SASEGT. The CDR3 runs to 14 residues. Trimming removed 2 bases at V and 3 bases at J, with 8 bases between. The CDR3 sequence is CASSERGYNQPQHF. CDR3 nucleotides: TGTGCCAGCAGTGAAAGGGGATACAATCAGCCCCAGCATTTT.

V and J are TRBV7-8 and TRBJ1-1; D remains ambiguous. Germline CDR1 is SGHVS and CDR2 is FQNEAQ. The CDR3 is 15 amino acids. Trimming shortened V by 11 bases and J by 1 base, and 20 bases separated the two germline ends. The CDR3 is CASKRPVFSNTEAFF. The CDR3 DNA reads TGTGCCTCAAAAAGGCCGGTATTTTCGAACACTGAAGCTTTCTTT.

This clone was seen more than once but under ten times. The chain has TRBV30 and TRBJ2-2; no clear D gene. V lost 5 bases and J 4 bases, leaving 11 bases between the germline ends. Germline values: CDR1 GTSNPN, CDR2 SVGIG (reference sequence). The CDR3 is 13 residues long. CDR3 loop: CAWGRMLTGELFF. The CDR3 bases are TGTGCCTGGGGCCGGATGCTCACCGGGGAGCTGTTTTTT.

The chain links TRBV7-6 to TRBJ2-1; no clear D gene. Germline V lookup: CDR1 SGHVS, CDR2 FNYEAQ. The CDR3 sequence is 12 residues long. V was cut by 1 base and J by 5 bases, with 3 bases left in between. The CDR3 here is CASSLVDNEQFF. The CDR3, as DNA: TGTGCCAGCAGCTTAGTGGACAATGAGCAGTTCTTC.